A single sample is the source of the 27 T cell receptor beta chains below, sequenced in a study of CD8+ T cells in alopecia areata. The treatment denotes: oral pan-JAK inhibitor, 5-10 mg twice daily. Extracted from the samples, RNA was reverse transcribed into cDNA to serve as the sequencing template. The assay was immunoSEQ multiplex PCR, and TCRdb's table has in-frame clones only and misses some. The sample shows about 220,000 clones, more than 45% of them seen only once. Sequencing was performed on CD4+ T cells sorted from blood, taken at week 4, from a patient treated with tofacitinib. These receptors all come from a human donor with alopecia areata.

The CDR3 nucleotides are TGTGCCAGCAGCCCAGGACAGGTGTCCTACGAGCAGTACTTC. This encodes CASSPGQVSYEQYF. The chain couples TRBV5-4 to TRBJ2-7; 7 nucleotides agree with TRBD1. V shed 4 bases and J 1 base; nucleotides not matched to a gene: 5. Germline loops: CDR1 SGHNT, CDR2 YYREEE (reference sequence). The CDR3 extends over 14 amino acids.

The count of this clone is one. The V call is TRBV2, the J call TRBJ1-2; tentatively, D is TRBD1 (6 bases). Germline V gives CDR1 SNHLY, CDR2 FYNNEI. Trimming removed 8 bases at V and 5 bases at J, with 12 bases between. This CDR3 is built from 12 residues. CDR3 protein: CASGQILYGYTF. In DNA, the CDR3 is TGTGCCAGCGGACAGATTTTATATGGCTACACCTTC. Supplemented by reference TRBV2 and TRBJ1-2, the full variable domain reads EPEVTQTPSHQVTQMGQEVILRCVPISNHLYFYWYRQILGQKVEFLVSFYNNEISEKSEIFDDQFSVERPDGSNFTLKIRSTKLEDSAMYFCASGQILYGYTFGSGTRLTVV.

This clone is a singleton in its sample. This chain links TRBV5-1 with TRBJ2-3; D uncertain. The germline CDR1 and CDR2 sequences are SGHRS and YFSETQ. The CDR3 consists of 12 residues. Trimming took off 0 bases at V and 7 bases at J, with 6 bases between the two ends. The CDR3 DNA is TGCGCCAGCAGCTTGGACGGGCATACGCAGTATTTT. This sequence encodes CASSLDGHTQYF. Using reference TRBV5-1 and TRBJ2-3 for the parts outside the CDR3, the full variable domain is KAGVTQTPRYLIKTRGQQVTLSCSPISGHRSVSWYQQTPGQGLQFLFEYFSETQRNKGNFPGRFSGRQFSNSRSEMNVSTLELGDSALYLCASSLDGHTQYFGPGTRLTVL.

The rearrangement uses TRBV25-1 and TRBJ2-7; D is possibly TRBD1 or TRBD2 (5 bases each). V gave up 4 bases and J gave up 4 bases, with 11 bases separating them. This CDR3 spans 13 amino acids. Per germline, CDR1 MGHDK and CDR2 SYGVNS. The CDR3 coding sequence is TGTGCCAGCAGTGCCCCAGGGAGTTACGAGCAGTACTTC. Protein product: CASSAPGSYEQYF.

V is TRBV27 and J is TRBJ1-2; unclear D gene. CDR3 length equals 13 residues. Trimming took 4 bases from V and 4 from J, leaving 10 bases between them. Germline values: CDR1 MNHEY, CDR2 SMNVEV (reference sequence). DNA for the CDR3: TGTGCCAGCAGTTCCCAGAGAGTCTATGGCTACACCTTC. This gives the protein CASSSQRVYGYTF.

This chain links TRBV30 with TRBJ1-2; D is unresolved. Between the trimmed V and J ends, which lost 2 bases and 8 bases, there was a span of 12 bases. This CDR3 spans 12 amino acids. CDR1 and CDR2 (germline): GTSNPN, SVGIG (reference sequence). The CDR3 nucleotides read TGTGCCTGGAGTTCGCAGTCCCTAGGCTACACCTTC. Translation gives CAWSSQSLGYTF.

This sequence joins TRBV30 and TRBJ2-7, with a tentative D call TRBD2 (5 bases). This CDR3 comprises 14 residues. CDR1 is GTSNPN, CDR2 SVGIG, per germline (reference sequence). Trimming shortened V by 0 bases and J by 2 bases, and 11 bases separated the two germline ends. CDR3 region: CAWSVDYQTYEQYF. DNA of the CDR3: TGTGCCTGGAGTGTAGACTACCAGACCTACGAGCAGTACTTC.

The chain recombines TRBV29-1 with TRBJ2-7, with D perhaps matching TRBD1 or TRBD2 (5 bases each). Germline V gives CDR1 SQVTM, CDR2 ANQGSEA. The CDR3 extends over 13 amino acids. Trimming removed 6 bases from V and 2 bases from J, with 14 bases in between. DNA for the CDR3: TGCAGCGTGAGGGCAGGGTCCCCCTACGAGCAGTACTTC. Its protein is CSVRAGSPYEQYF.

The chain recombines TRBV2 with TRBJ2-5, with 8 bases aligning to TRBD1. Germline V CDR1 and CDR2: SNHLY, FYNNEI. V was pared by 5 bases and J by 5 bases, with 1 base of the junction left unmatched. The CDR3 runs to 12 residues. CDR3 nucleotide sequence: TGTGCCAGCAGTACAGGGGGGGAGACCCAGTACTTC. Amino acid sequence: CASSTGGETQYF.

This clone was observed a few times. The V gene is TRBV6-6, the J gene TRBJ1-5; D remains ambiguous. The germline CDR1 and CDR2 sequences are MNHNY and SVGAGI (reference sequence). The CDR3 runs to 13 residues. V was cut by 6 bases and J by 2 bases, with 8 bases left in between. CDR3 residues: CASRPNGNQPQHF. For the CDR3, the DNA is TGTGCCAGCAGACCTAATGGCAATCAGCCCCAGCATTTT.

The rearrangement links TRBV30 to TRBJ2-4; 12 nucleotides agree with TRBD2. The V gene end was trimmed by 3 bases and the J gene end by 0 bases; junction bases not matched to a gene: 9. Looked up from germline, CDR1 is GTSNPN and CDR2 is SVGIG (reference sequence). The CDR3 loop spans 18 amino acids. DNA for the CDR3: TGTGCCTGGAGAGGAACTAGCGGGGGGCGATTAGCCAAAAACATTCAGTACTTC. Residues: CAWRGTSGGRLAKNIQYF.

A few counts support this clone. This chain joins TRBV7-9 and TRBJ2-2; D gene unclear. Germline lookup yields CDR1 SEHNR and CDR2 FQNEAQ (reference sequence). The CDR3 runs to 15 residues. The V end was cut by 1 base, the J end by 6 bases, with 12 bases between. CDR3 sequence: CASSLVGVVAGELFF. The CDR3 DNA follows: TGTGCCAGCAGCTTAGTAGGTGTGGTCGCCGGGGAGCTGTTTTTT.

Written as DNA, the CDR3 is TGCAGCGTTCCCCAGAGGCCTAGCGGGGTCTCAGATACGCAGTATTTT. It encodes CSVPQRPSGVSDTQYF. The V and J genes are TRBV29-1 and TRBJ2-3, with 9 bases that match TRBD2. Germline loops: CDR1 SQVTM, CDR2 ANQGSEA. V lost 5 bases and J lost 4; bases outside the gene matches: 13. The CDR3 covers 16 residues.

The rearrangement links TRBV29-1 to TRBJ1-2; no reliable D call. Trimming took 7 bases from V and 6 from J, leaving 12 bases between them. The CDR3 sequence is 11 residues long. Germline CDR1 and CDR2: SQVTM and ANQGSEA. The CDR3 DNA reads TGCAGCGACTACCACAGCGATGGCTACACCTTC. It specifies CSDYHSDGYTF.

J is TRBJ1-6 and V is TRBV5-5, with D possibly being TRBD1 (5 bases). The V gene's germline CDR1 is SGHKS and CDR2 YYEKEE (reference sequence). This CDR3 comprises 15 residues. V dropped 4 bases and J dropped 6 bases, with 14 bases sitting between them. DNA for the CDR3: TGTGCCAGCAGCCTTGACCCTGGGGGTAATTCACCCCTCCACTTT. It translates to CASSLDPGGNSPLHF.

This chain connects TRBV5-1 to TRBJ2-3, with a tentative D call TRBD2 (5 bases). V was shortened by 2 bases and J by 4 bases, with 14 bases between the two germline ends. Germline CDR1 and CDR2: SGHRS and YFSETQ. The CDR3 sequence is 15 residues long. CDR3 nucleotides: TGCGCCAGCAGCTTCAGCGGATCAAGGGCAGATACGCAGTATTTT. It is translated as CASSFSGSRADTQYF. The whole variable domain, remainder taken from reference TRBV5-1 and TRBJ2-3, is KAGVTQTPRYLIKTRGQQVTLSCSPISGHRSVSWYQQTPGQGLQFLFEYFSETQRNKGNFPGRFSGRQFSNSRSEMNVSTLELGDSALYLCASSFSGSRADTQYFGPGTRLTVL.

Notes on this clone: The junction differs from germline at one of its ends, possibly a read error. V is TRBV7-8 and J is TRBJ2-5; TRBD2 might be the D (6 bases). Germline CDR1 is SGHVS and CDR2 is FQNEAQ. This CDR3 region has 13 residues. This CDR3 is CASSLALFETQYF. The CDR3 bases are TGTGCCAGCAGCCTAGCGTTGTTTGAGACCCAGTACTTC.

This clone has a single count. The chain recombines TRBV15 with TRBJ2-1, with D unresolved. Trimming removed 5 bases at V and 6 bases at J, with 5 bases between. Germline CDR1 LNHNV, CDR2 YYDKDF (reference sequence). This CDR3 region has 11 residues. This chain's CDR3 is CATSSRNEQFF. The CDR3 bases are TGTGCCACCAGCTCGCGCAATGAGCAGTTCTTC.

The chain employs TRBV30 and TRBJ2-3; D gene ambiguous. V gave up 2 bases and J gave up 4 bases, with 7 bases separating them. CDR3 length: 12 residues. Germline V CDR1 and CDR2: GTSNPN, SVGIG (reference sequence). The DNA of the CDR3 is TGTGCCTGGAGTCTTCGTTCAGATACGCAGTATTTT. Encoded protein: CAWSLRSDTQYF.

This chain links TRBV25-1 with TRBJ1-5; D possibly corresponds to TRBD1 (6 bases). Germline CDR1 and CDR2: MGHDK and SYGVNS. The germline V and J ends were trimmed by 4 bases and 5 bases, with 12 bases remaining between them. This CDR3 has 14 residues. The CDR3 reads CASSVRTAHQPQHF. CDR3 in DNA: TGTGCCAGCAGTGTGAGGACAGCCCATCAGCCCCAGCATTTT.

The genes are TRBV5-6 and TRBJ1-6; 8 bases match TRBD1. J lost 6 bases, V lost 1 base, and 9 bases had no gene match. The CDR3 sequence is 17 residues long. In germline, CDR1 is SGHDT, CDR2 YYEEEE. The CDR3 nucleotides are TGTGCCAGCAGCTTGCTTTTGCCAGGGGGCTTTAATTCACCCCTCCACTTT. It specifies CASSLLLPGGFNSPLHF.

The rearrangement links TRBV11-2 to TRBJ2-4; 8 bases agree with TRBD1. The germline CDR1 and CDR2 sequences are SGHAT and FQNNGV. The V gene end was trimmed by 5 bases and the J gene end by 10 bases; junction bases not matched to a gene: 7. This CDR3 has 13 residues. The CDR3 protein is CASSARQGSIQYF. The CDR3 DNA follows: TGTGCCAGCAGCGCCCGACAGGGGTCGATTCAGTACTTC.

The V call is TRBV10-3, the J call TRBJ2-7, with TRBD1 matching over 12 bases. The germline V gene has CDR1 ENHRY and CDR2 SYGVKD. Trimming took 6 bases from V and 3 from J; bases not matched to a gene: 3. This CDR3 is built from 14 residues. As DNA, the CDR3 is TGTGCCATCAGCCGGGACAGGGGGCTCTACGAGCAGTACTTC. Its translation: CAISRDRGLYEQYF.

This CDR3 reads CASSASSTGGGTEAFF. CDR3 in DNA: TGTGCCAGCAGTGCTAGCTCGACAGGGGGGGGCACTGAAGCTTTCTTT. The rearrangement links TRBV2 to TRBJ1-1; TRBD1 agrees at 9 bases. J gave up 4 bases and V 4 bases, and 10 bases lay outside the gene matches. CDR1 is SNHLY, CDR2 FYNNEI, per germline. The length of the CDR3 is 16 residues. Together with reference TRBV2 and TRBJ1-1, the CDR3 gives the full variable domain: EPEVTQTPSHQVTQMGQEVILRCVPISNHLYFYWYRQILGQKVEFLVSFYNNEISEKSEIFDDQFSVERPDGSNFTLKIRSTKLEDSAMYFCASSASSTGGGTEAFFGQGTRLTVV.

This clone was detected only a few times. This rearrangement joins TRBV19 to TRBJ1-1; D is perhaps TRBD1 (6 bases). Germline lookup yields CDR1 LNHDA and CDR2 SQIVND (reference sequence). Trimming pared 4 bases from V and 1 base from J, leaving 10 bases between. This CDR3 spans 14 amino acids. CDR3 in DNA: TGTGCCAGTAGTAGACAGGACGCGAACACTGAAGCTTTCTTT. It yields the protein CASSRQDANTEAFF.

The chain recombines TRBV29-1 with TRBJ2-3; the D gene is possibly TRBD2 (7 bases). This CDR3 is 15 amino acids long. V lost 7 bases and J 9 bases, leaving 26 bases between the germline ends. Germline CDR1 SQVTM, CDR2 ANQGSEA. The chain's CDR3 is CSAPLGGPIKTTQYF. CDR3 bases: TGCAGCGCACCACTCGGGGGGCCAATCAAGACCACGCAGTATTTT.

This clone turned up a few times. The V call is TRBV7-6, the J call TRBJ2-5; D ambiguous. The CDR3 is 13 amino acids. CDR1 and CDR2 from the germline V gene are SGHVS and FNYEAQ. The germline V and J ends were trimmed by 1 base and 8 bases, with 11 bases remaining between them. CDR3: CASSLDRRNTQYF. CDR3 nucleotides: TGTGCCAGCAGCTTAGATCGTAGGAACACCCAGTACTTC.